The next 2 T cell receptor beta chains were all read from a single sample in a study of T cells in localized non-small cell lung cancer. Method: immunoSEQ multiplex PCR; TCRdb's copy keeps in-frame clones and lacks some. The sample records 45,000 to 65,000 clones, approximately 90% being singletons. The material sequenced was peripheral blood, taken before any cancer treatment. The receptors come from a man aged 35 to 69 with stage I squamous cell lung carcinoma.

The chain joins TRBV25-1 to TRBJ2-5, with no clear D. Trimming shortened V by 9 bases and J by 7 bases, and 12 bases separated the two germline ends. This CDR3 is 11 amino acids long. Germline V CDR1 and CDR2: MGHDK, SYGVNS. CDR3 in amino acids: CASWTRGTQYF. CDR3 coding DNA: TGTGCCAGTTGGACGAGAGGGACCCAGTACTTC.

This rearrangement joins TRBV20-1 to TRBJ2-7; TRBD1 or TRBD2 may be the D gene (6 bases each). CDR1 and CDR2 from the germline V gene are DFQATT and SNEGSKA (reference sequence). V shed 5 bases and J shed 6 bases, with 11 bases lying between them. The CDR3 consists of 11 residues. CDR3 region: CSALWGAEQYF. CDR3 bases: TGCAGTGCTCTTTGGGGGGCCGAGCAGTACTTC.